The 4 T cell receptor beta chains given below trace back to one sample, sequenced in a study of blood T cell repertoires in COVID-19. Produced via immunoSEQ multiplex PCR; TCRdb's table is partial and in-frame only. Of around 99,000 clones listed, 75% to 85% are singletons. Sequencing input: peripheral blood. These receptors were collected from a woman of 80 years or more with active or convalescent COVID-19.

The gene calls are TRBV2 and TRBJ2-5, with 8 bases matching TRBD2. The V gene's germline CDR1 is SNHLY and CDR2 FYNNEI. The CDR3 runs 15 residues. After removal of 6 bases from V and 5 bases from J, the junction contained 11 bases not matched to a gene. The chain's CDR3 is CASSPTSDSGETQYF. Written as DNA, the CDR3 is TGTGCCAGCAGCCCGACTAGCGATTCAGGCGAGACCCAGTACTTC.

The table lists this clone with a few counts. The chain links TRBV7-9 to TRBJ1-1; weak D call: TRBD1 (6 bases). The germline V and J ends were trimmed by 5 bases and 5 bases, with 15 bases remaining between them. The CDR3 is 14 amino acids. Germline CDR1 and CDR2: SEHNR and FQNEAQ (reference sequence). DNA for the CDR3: TGTGCCAGCAGCCAACAGGGTTTGGGGACTGAAGCTTTCTTT. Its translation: CASSQQGLGTEAFF. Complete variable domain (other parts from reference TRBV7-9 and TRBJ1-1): DTGVSQNPRHKITKRGQNVTFRCDPISEHNRLYWYRQTLGQGPEFLTYFQNEAQLEKSRLLSDRFSAERPKGSFSTLEIQRTEQGDSAMYLCASSQQGLGTEAFFGQGTRLTVV.

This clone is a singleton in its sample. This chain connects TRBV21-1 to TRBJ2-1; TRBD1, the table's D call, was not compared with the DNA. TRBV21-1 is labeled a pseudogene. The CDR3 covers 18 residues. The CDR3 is CASSKAWGDRVRDNEQFF. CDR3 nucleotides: TGTGCCAGCAGCAAAGCATGGGGGGACAGGGTAAGGGACAATGAGCAGTTCTTC.

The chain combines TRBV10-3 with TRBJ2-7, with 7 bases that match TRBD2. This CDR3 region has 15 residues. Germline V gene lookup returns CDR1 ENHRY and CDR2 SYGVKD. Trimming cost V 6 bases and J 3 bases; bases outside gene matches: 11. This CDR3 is CAISLAGRESYEQYF. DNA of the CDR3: TGTGCCATCAGCCTCGCAGGGCGGGAGAGCTACGAGCAGTACTTC.